This is a list of T cell receptor beta chains from one sample in a study of CD8 T cells in ankylosing spondylitis. TCRdb re-analysed the 5' RACE reads in MiXCR, keeping a single row per CDR3 protein. The sample records 390,000 or so distinct CDR3 sequences, about a fifth being singletons. The sequencing sample was made of blood, either unsorted or a sorted T cell fraction (not recorded which). These receptors came from a male donor with ankylosing spondylitis. Both conserved end residues are part of each CDR3. The order of the fields is J gene, V gene, CDR3 protein.

j_gene: TRBJ2-7; v_gene: TRBV7-2; CDR3aa: CASSLTAGASYEQYF
j_gene: TRBJ2-7; v_gene: TRBV29-1; CDR3aa: CSVEVAGRGYEQYF
j_gene: TRBJ2-1; v_gene: TRBV28; CDR3aa: CASSLLNLEQFF
j_gene: TRBJ2-1; v_gene: TRBV6-1; CDR3aa: CASRIAGETYNEQFF
j_gene: TRBJ2-5; v_gene: TRBV9; CDR3aa: CASSVDPTQETQYF
j_gene: TRBJ1-5; v_gene: TRBV5-1; CDR3aa: CASSLSSDQPQHF
j_gene: TRBJ2-1; v_gene: TRBV7-2; CDR3aa: CASSPRGLYEQFF
j_gene: TRBJ2-2; v_gene: TRBV5-1; CDR3aa: CASSLTSRTGELFF
j_gene: TRBJ1-1; v_gene: TRBV12-3/TRBV12-4; CDR3aa: CASSPQGVGANTEAFF
j_gene: TRBJ2-7; v_gene: TRBV4-1; CDR3aa: CASSQPGQGVSRYF
j_gene: TRBJ1-5; v_gene: TRBV4-1; CDR3aa: CASRMTGSNQPQHF